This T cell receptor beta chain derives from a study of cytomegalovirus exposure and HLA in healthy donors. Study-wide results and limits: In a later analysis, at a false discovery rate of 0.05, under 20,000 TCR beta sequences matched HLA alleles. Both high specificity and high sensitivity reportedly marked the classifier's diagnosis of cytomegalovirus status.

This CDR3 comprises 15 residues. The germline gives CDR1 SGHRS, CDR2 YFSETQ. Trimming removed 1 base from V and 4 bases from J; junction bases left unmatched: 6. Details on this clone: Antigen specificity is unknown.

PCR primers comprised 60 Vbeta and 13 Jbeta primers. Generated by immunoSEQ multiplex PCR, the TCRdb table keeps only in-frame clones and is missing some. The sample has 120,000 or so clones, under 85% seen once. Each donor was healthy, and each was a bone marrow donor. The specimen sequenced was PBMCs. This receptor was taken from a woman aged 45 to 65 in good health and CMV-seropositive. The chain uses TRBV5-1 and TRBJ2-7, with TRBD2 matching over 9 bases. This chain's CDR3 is CASSLSASGEYEQYF. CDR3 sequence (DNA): TGCGCCAGCAGCTTGTCGGCTAGCGGGGAGTACGAGCAGTACTTC. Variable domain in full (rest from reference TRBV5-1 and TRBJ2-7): KAGVTQTPRYLIKTRGQQVTLSCSPISGHRSVSWYQQTPGQGLQFLFEYFSETQRNKGNFPGRFSGRQFSNSRSEMNVSTLELGDSALYLCASSLSASGEYEQYFGPGTRLTVT.